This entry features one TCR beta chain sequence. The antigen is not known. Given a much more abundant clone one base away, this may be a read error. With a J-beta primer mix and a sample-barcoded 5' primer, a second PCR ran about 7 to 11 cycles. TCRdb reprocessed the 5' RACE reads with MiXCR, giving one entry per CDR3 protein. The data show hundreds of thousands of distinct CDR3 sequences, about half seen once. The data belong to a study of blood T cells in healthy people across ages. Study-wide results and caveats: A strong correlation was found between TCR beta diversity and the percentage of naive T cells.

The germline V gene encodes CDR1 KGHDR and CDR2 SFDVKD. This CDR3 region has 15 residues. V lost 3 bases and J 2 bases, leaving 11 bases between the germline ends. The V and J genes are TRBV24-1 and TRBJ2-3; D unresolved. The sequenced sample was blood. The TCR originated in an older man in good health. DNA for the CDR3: TGTGCCACCAGTGATGCCTTAAGGTTCACAGATACGCAGTATTTT. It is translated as CATSDALRFTDTQYF.